This T cell receptor beta chain was sequenced during a study of blood T cell repertoires in COVID-19. The overall study: From the United States, Italy and Spain came samples of acute and convalescent COVID-19. PBMCs, B-cell-depleted T cells, or T cells provided the cDNA or gDNA that made up the material.

Original analysis: By means of reference gene primer amplification, nucleated cell counts were estimated. Using immunoSEQ multiplex PCR, the repertoire was profiled, and TCRdb retains in-frame clones only, with some absent. V and J calls and clone size follow that table, whereas D and trimming were derived from the DNA. This sample yields about 160,000 clones, of which around four fifths are seen a single time; roughly 9.1% belongs to the top ten. This CDR3 has 13 amino acids. V was pared by 6 bases and J by 4 bases, with 12 bases between. Germline-derived CDR1 and CDR2 are MNHEY and SMNVEV (reference sequence).

The TCR comes from a woman of 80 years or more with active or convalescent COVID-19. The chain links TRBV27 to TRBJ1-2; D perhaps matches TRBD1 (5 bases). The material sequenced was peripheral blood. The CDR3 reads CASRPQGSYGYTF. In DNA, the CDR3 is TGTGCCAGCAGGCCCCAGGGATCCTATGGCTACACCTTC.